This TCR beta chain was identified during a study of cytomegalovirus exposure and HLA in healthy donors. The study, taken as a whole, reports: Clonal expansion was found to be greater in HLA-associated TCR beta chains than in equally common others in a later analysis. Later on, an analysis tied approximately 15,000 TCR beta sequences to HLA alleles at 0.05 false discovery rate.

Each donor's status was that of a healthy bone marrow donor. Vbeta (60) and Jbeta (13) primers were used in the PCR. Sequenced by immunoSEQ multiplex PCR; TCRdb stores in-frame clones only, minus some. Found here are about 67,000 clones, 80% to 90% of them singletons; the top ten hold over 10%. As concerns this clone: The antigen is unknown.

Trimming pared 0 bases from V and 0 bases from J, leaving 10 bases between. The CDR3 has 16 amino acids. CDR1 LNHNV and CDR2 YYDKDF come from the germline V gene (reference sequence). This receptor was taken from a woman between 25 and 40 years old in good health and CMV-seropositive. The chain uses TRBV15 and TRBJ2-3, with D unclear. Sequencing input: PBMCs. CDR3 amino acids: CATSRDTLTSTDTQYF. The CDR3 DNA follows: TGTGCCACCAGCAGAGATACCCTGACTAGCACAGATACGCAGTATTTT.